The clone carrying this TCR beta chain was seen more than once but under ten times. Its target is not known. The sample is drawn from a study of T cell responses to AZD1222 COVID-19 vaccine. Overall study results and limits: Clonal diversity was possibly underestimated; the donors were predominantly white British and more often female. Seropositive AZD1222 recipients at baseline numbered only five to seven.

Data came from immunoSEQ multiplex PCR; TCRdb stores just in-frame clones and leaves some out. The data show roughly 250,000 clones, approximately 93% seen once. CDR1 is SGHAT, CDR2 FQNNGV, per germline. Trimming pared 0 bases from V and 3 bases from J, leaving 12 bases between. This CDR3 is built from 15 residues. This clonotype was sampled from an adult in good health. Sequencing was performed on peripheral blood, taken on day 0 of AZD1222 vaccination. The rearrangement uses TRBV11-2 and TRBJ2-7; D unresolved. The CDR3 protein is CASSLEVIRHYEQYF. The CDR3 nucleotides are TGTGCCAGCAGCTTAGAGGTCATCCGGCACTACGAGCAGTACTTC.